The clone carrying this TCR beta chain was detected ten times or more. This sample stems from a study of cytotoxic CD8 clonotypes in ibrutinib-treated CLL. Data came from immunoSEQ multiplex PCR; TCRdb stores just in-frame clones and leaves some out. In the table there are some 150,000 clones, 75% to 80% of which are singletons. The CDR3 runs 17 residues. The germline gives CDR1 MNHNS, CDR2 SASEGT. Deletions cut 2 bases from V and 0 bases from J, with 11 bases between. The clonotype comes from a human donor with chronic lymphocytic leukemia. The chain links TRBV6-1 to TRBJ1-6; D is possibly TRBD1 (6 bases). This specimen was PBMCs, taken after 24 months of ibrutinib treatment. CDR3 region: CASSEQGPSSYNSPLHF. CDR3 DNA: TGTGCCAGCAGTGAACAGGGGCCCAGCTCCTATAATTCACCCCTCCACTTT.